This T cell receptor beta chain was observed in a study of blood T cell repertoires in COVID-19. The method was immunoSEQ multiplex PCR; TCRdb's version includes in-frame clones alone and lacks a portion of them. Altogether approximately 56,000 clones are present, 84% being singletons, with the ten largest covering about an eighth. The receptor was derived from a woman of 80 years or more with acute or convalescent COVID-19. Sequencing input: peripheral blood.

The CDR3 is CAISELGADGYTF. CDR3 DNA: TGTGCCATCAGTGAGCTGGGGGCGGATGGCTACACCTTC. This rearrangement joins TRBV10-3 to TRBJ1-2; D is possibly TRBD1 (6 bases). Germline values: CDR1 ENHRY, CDR2 SYGVKD. Trimming took off 2 bases at V and 6 bases at J, with 10 bases between the two ends. This CDR3 has 13 residues.